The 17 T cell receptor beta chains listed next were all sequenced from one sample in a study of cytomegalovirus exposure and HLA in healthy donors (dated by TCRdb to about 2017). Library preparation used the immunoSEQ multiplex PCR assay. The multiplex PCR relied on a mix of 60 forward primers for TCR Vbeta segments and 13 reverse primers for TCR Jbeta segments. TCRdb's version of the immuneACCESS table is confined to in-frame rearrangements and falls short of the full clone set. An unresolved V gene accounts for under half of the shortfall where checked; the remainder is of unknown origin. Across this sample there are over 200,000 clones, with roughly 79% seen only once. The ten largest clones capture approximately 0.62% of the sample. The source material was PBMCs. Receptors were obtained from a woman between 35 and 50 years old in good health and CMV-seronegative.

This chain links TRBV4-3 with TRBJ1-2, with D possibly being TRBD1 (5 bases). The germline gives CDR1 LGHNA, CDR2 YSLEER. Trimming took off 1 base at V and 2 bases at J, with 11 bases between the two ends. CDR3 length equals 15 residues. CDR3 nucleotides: TGCGCCAGCAGCCAAGGGAGGGGTTCGAACTATGGCTACACCTTC. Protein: CASSQGRGSNYGYTF.

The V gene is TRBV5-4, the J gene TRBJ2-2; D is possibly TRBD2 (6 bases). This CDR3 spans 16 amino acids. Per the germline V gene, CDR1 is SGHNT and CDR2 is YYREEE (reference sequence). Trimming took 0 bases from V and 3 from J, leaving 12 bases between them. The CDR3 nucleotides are TGTGCCAGCAGCTTGGTAGGTAGCGGATACACCGGGGAGCTGTTTTTT. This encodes CASSLVGSGYTGELFF. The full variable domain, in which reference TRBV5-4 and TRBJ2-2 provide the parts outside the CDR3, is ETGVTQSPTHLIKTRGQQVTLRCSSQSGHNTVSWYQQALGQGPQFIFQYYREEENGRGNFPPRFSGLQFPNYSSELNVNALELDDSALYLCASSLVGSGYTGELFFGEGSRLTVL.

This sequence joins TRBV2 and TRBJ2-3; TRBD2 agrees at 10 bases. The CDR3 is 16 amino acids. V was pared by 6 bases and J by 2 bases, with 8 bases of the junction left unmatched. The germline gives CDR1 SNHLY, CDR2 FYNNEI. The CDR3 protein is CASSGSGGVNTDTQYF. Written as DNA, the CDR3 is TGTGCCAGCAGCGGGAGCGGGGGGGTTAACACAGATACGCAGTATTTT.

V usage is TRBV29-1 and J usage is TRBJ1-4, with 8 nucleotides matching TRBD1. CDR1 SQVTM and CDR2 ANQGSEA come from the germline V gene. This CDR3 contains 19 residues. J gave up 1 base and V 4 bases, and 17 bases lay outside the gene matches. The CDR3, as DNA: TGCAGCGTTGTTGTTTCCGTCAGGGGGCTTTCCGGAACTAATGAAAAACTGTTTTTT. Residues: CSVVVSVRGLSGTNEKLFF.

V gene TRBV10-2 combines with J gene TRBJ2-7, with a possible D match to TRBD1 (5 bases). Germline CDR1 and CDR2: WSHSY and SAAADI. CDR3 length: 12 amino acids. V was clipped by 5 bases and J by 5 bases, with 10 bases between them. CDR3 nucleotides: TGCGCCAGCAGTACCCAGGGCCACGAGCAGTACTTC. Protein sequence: CASSTQGHEQYF.

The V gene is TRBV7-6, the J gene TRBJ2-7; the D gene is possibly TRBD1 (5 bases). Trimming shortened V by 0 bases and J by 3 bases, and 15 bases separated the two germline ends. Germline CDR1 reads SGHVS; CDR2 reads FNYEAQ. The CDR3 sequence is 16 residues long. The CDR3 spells CASSLAQGVVFYEQYF. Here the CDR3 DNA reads TGTGCCAGCAGCTTAGCGCAAGGGGTAGTTTTCTACGAGCAGTACTTC.

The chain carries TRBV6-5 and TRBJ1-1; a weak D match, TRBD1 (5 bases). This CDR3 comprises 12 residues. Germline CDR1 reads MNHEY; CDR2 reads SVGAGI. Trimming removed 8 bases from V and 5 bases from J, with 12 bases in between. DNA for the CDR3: TGTGCCAGCCGCAGGGTTGGAACTGAAGCTTTCTTT. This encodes CASRRVGTEAFF.

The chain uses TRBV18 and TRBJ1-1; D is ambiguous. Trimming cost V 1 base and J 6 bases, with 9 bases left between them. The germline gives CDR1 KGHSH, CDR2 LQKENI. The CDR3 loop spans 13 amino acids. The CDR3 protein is CASSPQGGAEAFF. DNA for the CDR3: TGTGCCAGCTCACCACAGGGCGGGGCTGAAGCTTTCTTT.

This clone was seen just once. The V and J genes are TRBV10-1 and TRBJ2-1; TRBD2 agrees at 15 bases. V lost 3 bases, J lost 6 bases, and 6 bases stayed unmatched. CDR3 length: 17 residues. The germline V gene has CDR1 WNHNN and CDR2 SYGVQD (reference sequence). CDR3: CASSEGGLAGGVNEQFF. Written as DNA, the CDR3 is TGCGCCAGCAGTGAAGGGGGACTAGCGGGGGGAGTCAATGAGCAGTTCTTC.

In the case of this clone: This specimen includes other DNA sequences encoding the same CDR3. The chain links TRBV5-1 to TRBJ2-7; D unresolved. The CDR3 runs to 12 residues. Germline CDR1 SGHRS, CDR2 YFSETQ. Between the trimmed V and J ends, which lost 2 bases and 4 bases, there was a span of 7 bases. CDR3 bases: TGCGCCAGCAGCTTCGGGTCTTACGAGCAGTACTTC. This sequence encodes CASSFGSYEQYF.

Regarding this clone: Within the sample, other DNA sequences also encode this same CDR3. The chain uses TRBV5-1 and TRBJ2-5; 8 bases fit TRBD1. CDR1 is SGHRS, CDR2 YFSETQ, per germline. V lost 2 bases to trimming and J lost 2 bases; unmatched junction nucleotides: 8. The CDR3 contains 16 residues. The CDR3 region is CASSLRGQGSQETQYF. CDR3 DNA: TGCGCCAGCAGCTTAAGAGGACAGGGATCGCAAGAGACCCAGTACTTC.

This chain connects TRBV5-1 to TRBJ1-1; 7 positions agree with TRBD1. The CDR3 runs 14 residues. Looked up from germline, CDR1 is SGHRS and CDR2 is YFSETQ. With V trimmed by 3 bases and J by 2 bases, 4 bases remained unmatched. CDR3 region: CASSSQGKNTEAFF. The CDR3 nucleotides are TGCGCCAGCAGCTCACAGGGGAAAAACACTGAAGCTTTCTTT.

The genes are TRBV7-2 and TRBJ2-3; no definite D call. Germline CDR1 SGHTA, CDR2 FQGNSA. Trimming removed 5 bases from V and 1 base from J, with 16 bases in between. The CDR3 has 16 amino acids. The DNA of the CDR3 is TGTGCCAGCAGCCCTGGAACGGAGTCCCGCACAGATACGCAGTATTTT. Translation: CASSPGTESRTDTQYF.

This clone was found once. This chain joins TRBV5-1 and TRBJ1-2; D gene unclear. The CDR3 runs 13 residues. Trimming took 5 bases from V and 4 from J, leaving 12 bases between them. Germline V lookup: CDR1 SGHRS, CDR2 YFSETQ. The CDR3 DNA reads TGCGCCAGCAGACCGGCGGAAGGCTATGGCTACACCTTC. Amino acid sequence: CASRPAEGYGYTF.

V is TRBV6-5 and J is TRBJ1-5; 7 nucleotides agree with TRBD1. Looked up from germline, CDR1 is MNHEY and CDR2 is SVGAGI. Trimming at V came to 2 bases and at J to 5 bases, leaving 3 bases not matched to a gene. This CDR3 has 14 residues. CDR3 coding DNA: TGTGCCAGCAGTTACCGACAGGGTTATCAGCCCCAGCATTTT. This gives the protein CASSYRQGYQPQHF.

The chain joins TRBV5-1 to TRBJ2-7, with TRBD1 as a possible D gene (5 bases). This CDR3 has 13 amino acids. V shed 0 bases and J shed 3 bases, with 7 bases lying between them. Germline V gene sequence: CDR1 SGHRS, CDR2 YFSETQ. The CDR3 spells CASSLAGLYEQYF. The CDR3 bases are TGCGCCAGCAGCTTGGCAGGGCTCTACGAGCAGTACTTC.

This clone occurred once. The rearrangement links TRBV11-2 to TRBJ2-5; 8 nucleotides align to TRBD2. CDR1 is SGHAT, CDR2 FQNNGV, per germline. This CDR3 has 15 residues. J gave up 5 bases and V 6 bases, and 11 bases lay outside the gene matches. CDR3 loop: CASRSTPGGWETQYF. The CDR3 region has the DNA TGTGCCAGCAGATCGACCCCGGGAGGGTGGGAGACCCAGTACTTC.